This passage covers 25 T cell receptor beta chains from one sample sequenced in a study of PD-1 blockade in classical Hodgkin lymphoma. The time point is: cycle 4 day 1 (C4D1), after less than seven weeks of nivolumab. After autologous stem cell transplantation all patients relapsed, and prior brentuximab vedotin exposure differed between cohorts. This table comes from immunoSEQ multiplex PCR, and its TCRdb copy is limited to in-frame clones, with some not included. The repertoire holds tens of thousands of clones, with roughly nine tenths as singletons. The specimen was peripheral blood mononuclear cells (PBMCs), collected before the fourth cycle of nivolumab. These receptors were obtained from a human donor with classical Hodgkin lymphoma.

The V and J genes are TRBV7-2 and TRBJ2-3; D gene uncertain. This CDR3 has 18 residues. The germline gives CDR1 SGHTA, CDR2 FQGNSA. V lost 3 bases, J lost 2 bases, and 21 bases lay in between. The DNA of the CDR3 is TGTGCCAGCAGCTTTGCGTCGGACCCGCAGAGCTACACAGATACGCAGTATTTT. This sequence encodes CASSFASDPQSYTDTQYF.

This clone was seen once. The J gene is TRBJ1-2, the V gene TRBV6-5; D perhaps matches TRBD1 (6 bases). There are 14 residues in the CDR3. Germline assignment: CDR1 MNHEY and CDR2 SVGAGI. Between the trimmed V and J ends, which lost 6 bases and 4 bases, there was a span of 15 bases. CDR3 DNA: TGTGCCAGCAGACCCCTCAACAGGGTCTATGGCTACACCTTC. It translates to CASRPLNRVYGYTF.

The J gene is TRBJ2-1, the V gene TRBV6-6; D not resolved. Germline V gene lookup returns CDR1 MNHNY and CDR2 SVGAGI (reference sequence). V lost 7 bases, J lost 5 bases, and 12 bases lay in between. The CDR3 covers 13 residues. The CDR3 reads CASTRQVNNEQFF. The CDR3 coding sequence is TGTGCCAGCACACGGCAGGTAAACAATGAGCAGTTCTTC.

V and J are TRBV6-1 and TRBJ1-1, with D perhaps TRBD1 (6 bases). The CDR3 sequence is 15 residues long. The ends were cut back, 1 base at V and 1 base at J, with 10 bases in the middle. From germline, CDR1 is MNHNS and CDR2 SASEGT. This CDR3 is CASSEGTARNTEAFF. In DNA form, the CDR3 reads TGTGCCAGCAGTGAAGGGACAGCGCGGAACACTGAAGCTTTCTTT.

This clone appeared once. The chain combines TRBV10-3 with TRBJ2-7; TRBD2 aligns across 8 bases. From germline, CDR1 is ENHRY and CDR2 SYGVKD. V was clipped by 7 bases and J by 5 bases; unmatched bases: 10. This CDR3 contains 14 residues. CDR3 coding DNA: TGTGCCATCAAGGACGGGACTAGTCTTAACGAGCAGTACTTC. Translated: CAIKDGTSLNEQYF.

The chain carries TRBV2 and TRBJ1-2, with D tentatively TRBD1 (5 bases). The CDR3 loop spans 12 amino acids. V was trimmed by 11 bases and J by 4 bases, leaving 14 bases between them. Per germline, CDR1 SNHLY and CDR2 FYNNEI. The CDR3 sequence is CASVQAGYGYTF. Written as DNA, the CDR3 is TGTGCCTCGGTACAGGCGGGCTATGGCTACACCTTC. Complete variable domain (other parts from reference TRBV2 and TRBJ1-2): EPEVTQTPSHQVTQMGQEVILRCVPISNHLYFYWYRQILGQKVEFLVSFYNNEISEKSEIFDDQFSVERPDGSNFTLKIRSTKLEDSAMYFCASVQAGYGYTFGSGTRLTVV.

This clone occurred once. The chain carries TRBV7-3 and TRBJ1-6; possibly TRBD1 for D (5 bases). The CDR3 extends over 15 amino acids. The V and J ends lost 5 bases and 9 bases respectively, with 17 bases between them. CDR1 and CDR2 from the germline V gene are SGHTA and FQGTGA. The CDR3 here is CASSPGGQNGSPLHF. Written as DNA, the CDR3 is TGTGCCAGCAGCCCTGGAGGACAAAACGGTTCACCCCTCCACTTT.

The genes are TRBV30 and TRBJ1-6; maybe TRBD1 (5 bases). Looked up from germline, CDR1 is GTSNPN and CDR2 is SVGIG (reference sequence). V lost 0 bases, J lost 8 bases, and 17 bases lay in between. The CDR3 extends over 16 amino acids. CDR3 amino acids: CAWSVGGTGIDSPLHF. In DNA form, the CDR3 reads TGTGCCTGGAGTGTCGGGGGGACTGGCATTGATTCACCCCTCCACTTT.

V gene TRBV14 combines with J gene TRBJ2-3, with D perhaps TRBD2 (5 bases). This CDR3 is 16 amino acids long. Germline CDR1 reads SGHDN; CDR2 reads FVKESK. V was pared by 1 base and J by 1 base, with 12 bases between. CDR3 in amino acids: CASSQGVWGGTDTQYF. The CDR3 bases are TGTGCCAGCAGCCAAGGTGTTTGGGGAGGCACAGATACGCAGTATTTT.

The chain links TRBV11-2 to TRBJ2-5; 11 bases are a match to TRBD2. CDR3 length: 16 amino acids. CDR1 is SGHAT, CDR2 FQNNGV, per germline. V lost 6 bases to trimming and J lost 4 bases; unmatched junction nucleotides: 10. In nucleotides, the CDR3 is TGTGCCAGCAGTCAAACTAGCGGGAGCTCTCGAGAGACCCAGTACTTC. Translated, it gives CASSQTSGSSRETQYF.

The chain employs TRBV19 and TRBJ1-5; D possibly corresponds to TRBD1 (5 bases). The CDR3 runs 13 residues. V lost 6 bases and J 6 bases, leaving 12 bases between the germline ends. Germline CDR1 LNHDA, CDR2 SQIVND (reference sequence). CDR3 bases: TGTGCCAGTAGCTGGGACGGAACTCAGCCCCAGCATTTT. Translating it yields CASSWDGTQPQHF. Drawing the rest from reference TRBV19 and TRBJ1-5, the complete variable domain is DGGITQSPKYLFRKEGQNVTLSCEQNLNHDAMYWYRQDPGQGLRLIYYSQIVNDFQKGDIAEGYSVSREKKESFPLTVTSAQKNPTAFYLCASSWDGTQPQHFGDGTRLSIL.

The chain links TRBV14 to TRBJ1-3, with D possibly matching TRBD1 (6 bases). The CDR3 spans 15 residues. V lost 4 bases to trimming and J lost 3 bases, with 13 bases between them. The germline CDR1 and CDR2 sequences are SGHDN and FVKESK. The CDR3 sequence is CASSPRGVFGNTIYF. The CDR3 DNA is TGTGCCAGCAGCCCAAGGGGGGTCTTTGGAAACACCATATATTTT.

The rearrangement links TRBV5-1 to TRBJ1-1, with TRBD1 matching over 8 bases. The CDR3 length is 13 residues. V lost 5 bases, J lost 5 bases, and 5 bases stayed unmatched. Germline CDR1 reads SGHRS; CDR2 reads YFSETQ. The CDR3 nucleotides read TGCGCCAGCAGAGGGACAGGTGATACTGAAGCTTTCTTT. Residues: CASRGTGDTEAFF.

In this sample, this clone turned up once. The chain uses TRBV7-9 and TRBJ1-3; D remains unclear. This CDR3 contains 14 residues. V lost 5 bases, J lost 1 base, and 9 bases lay in between. Germline values: CDR1 SEHNR, CDR2 FQNEAQ (reference sequence). CDR3 sequence (DNA): TGTGCCAGCAGCATCGGAGGTTCTGGAAACACCATATATTTT. Translation: CASSIGGSGNTIYF.

This clone was seen once. In nucleotides, the CDR3 is TGTGCCAGCAGTTACTCGGAGACAGAAAAAGCTTTCTTT. It specifies CASSYSETEKAFF. This sequence joins TRBV6-5 and TRBJ1-1, with D tentatively TRBD1 (5 bases). CDR3 length: 13 residues. V was trimmed by 0 bases and J by 9 bases, leaving 11 bases between them. CDR1 is MNHEY, CDR2 SVGAGI, per germline.

DNA of the CDR3: TGTGCCAGCAGGAGCCAGGGTTGGGAGACCCAGTACTTC. This sequence encodes CASRSQGWETQYF. The chain joins TRBV6-6 to TRBJ2-5, with D possibly TRBD1 on 5 matching bases. Trimming shortened V by 6 bases and J by 5 bases, and 13 bases separated the two germline ends. This CDR3 comprises 13 residues. The germline V gene has CDR1 MNHNY and CDR2 SVGAGI (reference sequence).

The rearrangement joins TRBV4-1 to TRBJ1-1; D is uncertain. V shed 8 bases and J shed 5 bases, with 12 bases lying between them. The CDR3 consists of 12 residues. Germline CDR1 is MGHRA and CDR2 is YSYEKL. CDR3 amino acids: CASLLRRTEAFF. Written as DNA, the CDR3 is TGCGCCAGCCTTTTGCGCAGGACTGAAGCTTTCTTT.

V is TRBV27 and J is TRBJ2-7; 8 bases are a match to TRBD1. V dropped 5 bases and J dropped 5; count of bases not matched to a gene: 14. CDR3 length: 16 amino acids. Per the germline V gene, CDR1 is MNHEY and CDR2 is SMNVEV (reference sequence). Written as DNA, the CDR3 is TGTGCCAGCAGTCCTCGACAGGGGTCCTCCCTACACGAGCAGTACTTC. Protein sequence: CASSPRQGSSLHEQYF.

This clone was counted once. CDR3 amino acids: CASSPEGVTLTF. Here the CDR3 DNA reads TGCGCCAGCAGCCCCGAGGGGGTTACCCTGACCTTC. V and J are TRBV5-1 and TRBJ1-2, with D possibly being TRBD1 (6 bases). CDR3 length: 12 amino acids. The V gene lost 4 bases and the J gene lost 14 bases, with 18 bases spanning the gap. Germline values: CDR1 SGHRS, CDR2 YFSETQ.

This chain uses TRBV6-5 with TRBJ2-5; the D is unclear. V was trimmed by 0 bases and J by 5 bases, leaving 10 bases between them. The germline CDR1 and CDR2 sequences are MNHEY and SVGAGI. The CDR3 consists of 14 residues. The CDR3 spells CASSYSTPWETQYF. In nucleotides, the CDR3 is TGTGCCAGCAGTTACTCGACACCCTGGGAGACCCAGTACTTC.

V gene TRBV28 combines with J gene TRBJ2-3; 10 nucleotides line up with TRBD1. V was pared by 4 bases and J by 5 bases, with 9 bases of the junction left unmatched. Germline assignment: CDR1 MDHEN and CDR2 SYDVKM. The CDR3 sequence is 16 residues long. The CDR3 is CASSSTRTGGIDTQYF. The CDR3, as DNA: TGTGCCAGCAGTTCCACCCGGACAGGGGGTATAGATACGCAGTATTTT.

This clone was picked up one time. This chain connects TRBV2 to TRBJ2-3; D perhaps matches TRBD2 (7 bases). Trimming left V 6 bases short and J 6 bases short, with 25 bases between. The CDR3 is made up of 17 amino acids. CDR1 is SNHLY and CDR2 is FYNNEI in the germline V gene. The CDR3 here is CASSTPKNRGALDTQYF. The CDR3 nucleotides read TGTGCCAGCAGCACCCCAAAGAACCGGGGGGCCTTGGATACGCAGTATTTT.

V and J are TRBV5-5 and TRBJ2-2; maybe TRBD2 (6 bases). This CDR3 spans 13 amino acids. Trimming removed 3 bases at V and 6 bases at J, with 9 bases between. Per germline, CDR1 SGHKS and CDR2 YYEKEE (reference sequence). The CDR3 DNA reads as TGTGCCAGCAGCTCGGGACTCGCCGGGGAGCTGTTTTTT. Protein sequence: CASSSGLAGELFF.

The rearrangement joins TRBV19 to TRBJ1-5; maybe TRBD1 (5 bases). The CDR3 contains 16 residues. V lost 4 bases to trimming and J lost 6 bases, with 19 bases between them. CDR1 and CDR2 from the germline V gene are LNHDA and SQIVND (reference sequence). The CDR3 bases are TGTGCCAGTAGTACCCTGGGACTCCCAAGGGGTCAGCCCCAGCATTTT. Translation gives CASSTLGLPRGQPQHF.

The CDR3 nucleotides are TGCGCCAGCAGTAGGCCGGGGACTGTTGGGACTGAAGCTTTCTTT. As protein: CASSRPGTVGTEAFF. V and J are TRBV10-2 and TRBJ1-1, with D possibly TRBD1 on 5 matching bases. Germline assignment: CDR1 WSHSY and CDR2 SAAADI. Trimming took 5 bases from V and 5 from J, leaving 18 bases between them. This CDR3 is built from 15 residues.